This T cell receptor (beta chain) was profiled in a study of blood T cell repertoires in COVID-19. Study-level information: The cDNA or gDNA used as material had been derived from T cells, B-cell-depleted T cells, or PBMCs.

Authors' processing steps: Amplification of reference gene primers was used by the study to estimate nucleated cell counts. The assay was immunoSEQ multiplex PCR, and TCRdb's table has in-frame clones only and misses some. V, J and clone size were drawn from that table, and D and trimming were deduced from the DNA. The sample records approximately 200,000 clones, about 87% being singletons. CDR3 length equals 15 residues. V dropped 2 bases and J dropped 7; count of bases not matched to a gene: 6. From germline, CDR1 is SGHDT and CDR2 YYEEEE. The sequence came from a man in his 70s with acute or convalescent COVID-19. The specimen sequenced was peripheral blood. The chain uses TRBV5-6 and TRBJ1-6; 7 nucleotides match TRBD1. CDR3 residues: CASSFGTVTNSPLHF. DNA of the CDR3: TGTGCCAGCAGCTTCGGGACAGTCACCAATTCACCCCTCCACTTT.